The entry below gives a single T cell receptor beta chain sequence along with its context. Its antigen remains unknown. Likely a read error: the CDR3 ends without its conserved phenylalanine or tryptophan. TCRdb reprocessed the multiplex PCR reads via MiXCR and lists one record per CDR3 protein. The data contain about 150,000 distinct CDR3 sequences, 30% to 35% of them singletons. The data belong to a study of breast tumors, draining lymph nodes, adjacent tissues. Whole-study results and caveats: Luminal-like breast cancer showed significantly greater tumor-nontumor repertoire similarity than basal-like breast cancer did. The lymph node origin of tumor T cells was framed as consistent with a hypothesis, not demonstrated.

Samples came from axillary lymph nodes draining the breast cancer. The sample taken for sequencing was axillary lymph node tissue. This TCR came from a female donor with breast cancer. Some clones in this sample may be carry-over from other donors' samples.

The CDR3 loop reads CASIVGRQPLHL. As DNA, the CDR3 is TGTGCCAGCATCGTTGGACGACAACCCCTCCACTTA. V usage is TRBV7-2 and J usage is TRBJ1-6; D is unclear. V was shortened by 7 bases and J by 12 bases, with 13 bases between the two germline ends. CDR3 length: 12 residues. Per the germline V gene, CDR1 is SGHTA and CDR2 is FQGNSA.